This TCR beta chain was sequenced in a study of T cell repertoires in cytomegalovirus infection. Study-wide background: Both a matching HLA type and CMV infection were indicated by public TCR beta signatures.

In this sample, this clonotype turned up a few times. Its cognate antigen is unknown. TCRdb passed the reads through MiXCR, listing each CDR3 protein once. Of roughly 500,000 distinct CDR3 sequences listed, 42% were seen once; the top ten hold around 45%. General observations from the study: The cumulative frequency of public TCR beta families identified carriers of CMV plus the relevant HLA.

CDR1 is MNHEY and CDR2 is SVGEGT in the germline V gene. The V and J ends lost 8 bases and 0 bases respectively, with 10 bases between them. This CDR3 region has 13 residues. The clonotype was recovered from a human donor in good health (CMV status not recorded). Some clones in this sample may be carry-over from other donors' samples. Sequencing used cultured PBMCs, obtained from culture after CMV antigen stimulation. This sequence joins TRBV6-2 or TRBV6-3 and TRBJ2-5; maybe TRBD1 (6 bases). CDR3 protein: CASLGTNQETQYF. As DNA, the CDR3 is TGTGCCAGCCTAGGGACAAACCAAGAGACCCAGTACTTC.